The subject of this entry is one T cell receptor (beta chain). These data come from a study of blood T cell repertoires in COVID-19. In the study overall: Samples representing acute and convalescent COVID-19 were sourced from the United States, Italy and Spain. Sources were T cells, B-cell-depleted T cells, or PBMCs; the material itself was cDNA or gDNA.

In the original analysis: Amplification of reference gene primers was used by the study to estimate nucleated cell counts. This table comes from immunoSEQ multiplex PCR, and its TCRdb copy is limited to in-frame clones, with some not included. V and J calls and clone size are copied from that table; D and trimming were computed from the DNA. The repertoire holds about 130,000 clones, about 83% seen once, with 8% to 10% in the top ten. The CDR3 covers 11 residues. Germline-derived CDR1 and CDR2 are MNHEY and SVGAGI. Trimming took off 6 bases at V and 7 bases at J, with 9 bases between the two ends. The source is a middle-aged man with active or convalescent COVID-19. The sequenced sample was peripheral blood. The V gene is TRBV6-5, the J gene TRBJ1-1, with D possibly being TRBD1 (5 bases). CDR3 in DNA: TGTGCCAGCAGCCGCGACAGTGAAGCTTTCTTT. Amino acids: CASSRDSEAFF.